The next 12 T cell receptor beta chains were all read from a single sample in a study of a mutant IDH1 vaccine in newly diagnosed glioma (dated by TCRdb to the early 2020s). Interpreted using the paper, the time point label stands for: week 11, during vaccination. Each vaccine dose was 300 ug of a 20-mer mutant IDH1 peptide in Montanide, given subcutaneously with topical imiquimod. These receptors' antigens are unknown. The method behind the library was the immunoSEQ multiplex PCR assay. Not all clones reach the TCRdb copy of this immuneACCESS table, which keeps in-frame sequences only. Checked studies attribute under half of the gap to unresolved V genes and leave the rest unexplained. The sample data list under 150,000 clones, and around 77% of these were observed just once. The ten largest clonotypes hold 5% to 7% of the sample. The specimen comprised PBMCs, sampled from a glioma patient whose treatment included an IDH1 peptide vaccine. Receptors originate from a middle-aged man with glioma.

The V call is TRBV7-9, the J call TRBJ2-7; TRBD1 matches at 9 bases. The CDR3 covers 14 residues. J lost 3 bases, V lost 2 bases, and 2 bases had no gene match. Germline V gene sequence: CDR1 SEHNR, CDR2 FQNEAQ (reference sequence). The DNA of the CDR3 is TGTGCCAGCAGCTTAATGGGACAGGGCTACGAGCAGTACTTC. Translation gives CASSLMGQGYEQYF.

The rearrangement uses TRBV6-5 and TRBJ1-1; 7 positions agree with TRBD1. Per the germline V gene, CDR1 is MNHEY and CDR2 is SVGAGI. J lost 1 base, V lost 2 bases, and 1 base had no gene match. The CDR3 is 14 residues long. The CDR3 region has the DNA TGTGCCAGCAGTTACGGACAGGCGAACACTGAAGCTTTCTTT. This translates into CASSYGQANTEAFF.

V gene TRBV5-1 combines with J gene TRBJ2-6; D is uncertain. V gave up 2 bases and J gave up 0 bases, with 12 bases separating them. The germline V gene encodes CDR1 SGHRS and CDR2 YFSETQ. The CDR3 has 17 amino acids. The CDR3 DNA reads as TGCGCCAGCAGCTTCAAGTCGATAAGCTCTGGGGCCAACGTCCTGACTTTC. Protein product: CASSFKSISSGANVLTF.

This chain joins TRBV7-8 and TRBJ1-4; D call uncertain. V was pared by 1 base and J by 0 bases, with 12 bases between. The CDR3 has 17 residues. Germline CDR1 reads SGHVS; CDR2 reads FQNEAQ. This chain's CDR3 is CASSLVAQAATNEKLFF. CDR3 bases: TGTGCCAGCAGCTTAGTTGCCCAGGCAGCAACTAATGAAAAACTGTTTTTT.

The chain links TRBV19 to TRBJ2-3; D possibly corresponds to TRBD1 (6 bases). Germline V gene lookup returns CDR1 LNHDA and CDR2 SQIVND (reference sequence). Trimming pared 9 bases from V and 9 bases from J, leaving 19 bases between. The CDR3 sequence is 13 residues long. The CDR3 loop reads CASWGRQRGTQYF. The CDR3 region has the DNA TGTGCCAGCTGGGGGCGACAGAGGGGGACGCAGTATTTT.

The chain joins TRBV27 to TRBJ2-1, with D perhaps TRBD1 or TRBD2 (5 bases each). V lost 3 bases and J lost 1, with 7 bases in between. Germline V gene data show CDR1 as MNHEY and CDR2 as SMNVEV (reference sequence). The CDR3 consists of 14 residues. The CDR3 nucleotides are TGTGCCAGCAGTTTGGGGGTTTCCTACAATGAGCAGTTCTTC. Translation gives CASSLGVSYNEQFF.

The rearrangement uses TRBV5-1 and TRBJ1-1; D remains unclear. Germline loops: CDR1 SGHRS, CDR2 YFSETQ. V lost 1 base to trimming and J lost 4 bases, with 11 bases between them. This CDR3 is 14 amino acids long. The CDR3: CASSLPGRITEAFF. Written as DNA, the CDR3 is TGCGCCAGCAGCTTGCCGGGTCGGATCACTGAAGCTTTCTTT. Looking up the rest from reference TRBV5-1 and TRBJ1-1 gives the full variable domain: KAGVTQTPRYLIKTRGQQVTLSCSPISGHRSVSWYQQTPGQGLQFLFEYFSETQRNKGNFPGRFSGRQFSNSRSEMNVSTLELGDSALYLCASSLPGRITEAFFGQGTRLTVV.

The CDR3 DNA reads as TGTGCCAGCAGGCTCGGGGGGAGGGCTGAAGCTTTCTTT. Its protein product is CASRLGGRAEAFF. J is TRBJ1-1 and V is TRBV28, with D perhaps TRBD1 (5 bases). V was clipped by 6 bases and J by 6 bases, with 14 bases between them. CDR3 length: 13 residues. CDR1 and CDR2 from the germline V gene are MDHEN and SYDVKM. The whole variable domain, filled in from reference TRBV28 and TRBJ1-1, reads DVKVTQSSRYLVKRTGEKVFLECVQDMDHENMFWYRQDPGLGLRLIYFSYDVKMKEKGDIPEGYSVSREKKERFSLILESASTNQTSMYLCASRLGGRAEAFFGQGTRLTVV.

The rearrangement uses TRBV6-5 and TRBJ2-7; D is perhaps TRBD1 (5 bases). Trimming took 4 bases from V and 0 from J, leaving 7 bases between them. Germline loops: CDR1 MNHEY, CDR2 SVGAGI. This CDR3 spans 13 amino acids. Here the CDR3 reads CASSSGFSYEQYF. CDR3 DNA: TGTGCCAGCAGTTCAGGGTTCTCCTACGAGCAGTACTTC.

As DNA, the CDR3 is TGTGCCAGTAGTATAAGCTGGGGGGCCCAGTACTTC. This gives the protein CASSISWGAQYF. The rearrangement joins TRBV19 to TRBJ2-5; a possible D gene is TRBD2 (6 bases). This CDR3 has 12 amino acids. V lost 2 bases to trimming and J lost 9 bases, with 10 bases between them. Germline V CDR1 and CDR2: LNHDA, SQIVND (reference sequence).

The rearrangement uses TRBV7-8 and TRBJ1-5, with a possible D match to TRBD1 (5 bases). The CDR3 length is 12 residues. The V end lost 6 bases, the J end lost 11 bases, and 14 bases lay between the germline ends. CDR1 SGHVS and CDR2 FQNEAQ come from the germline V gene. The CDR3 region has the DNA TGTGCCAGCAGACAAGGCGGGGGGGCCCAGCATTTT. Protein sequence: CASRQGGGAQHF. Drawing the rest from reference TRBV7-8 and TRBJ1-5, the complete variable domain is GAGVSQSPRYKVAKRGQDVALRCDPISGHVSLFWYQQALGQGPEFLTYFQNEAQLDKSGLPSDRFFAERPEGSVSTLKIQRTQQEDSAVYLCASRQGGGAQHFGDGTRLSIL.

The J gene is TRBJ2-7, the V gene TRBV28; 13 bases are a match to TRBD2. Trimming cost V 6 bases and J 6 bases; bases outside gene matches: 5. Germline V gives CDR1 MDHEN, CDR2 SYDVKM. CDR3 size: 14 residues. This CDR3 reads CASSGTSGTGEQYF. The CDR3 DNA reads as TGTGCCAGCAGCGGGACTAGCGGGACGGGCGAGCAGTACTTC.